One and the same sample provided the 25 T cell receptor beta chains below, sequenced in a study of CXCR3-negative and CXCR3-positive naive CD8 T cells. General observations from the study: Greater hydrophobicity was found in TRB CDR3s of CXCR3-positive naive cells than of CXCR3-negative naive cells.

UMI-labeled TRB cDNA libraries were prepared by 5' RACE. TCRdb reprocessed the 5' RACE reads and stores each CDR3 protein as one record, lacking DNA. This sample's table has approximately 130,000 distinct CDR3 sequences. Which antigens these TCRs recognize remains unknown. Specimen: naive CXCR3+ CD8+ T cells from blood. Subset given: CD45RO-CCR7+CD27+CD95- naive CD8+ T cells expressing CXCR3 (TNR3+). The receptor set was obtained from a human donor in good health. Some clones in this sample may be carry-over from other donors' samples.

The CDR3 spells CASMGGVLDYEQYF. The gene calls are TRBV25-1 and TRBJ2-7; TCRdb names TRBD1, which stays unverified in the absence of DNA. Germline V gives CDR1 MGHDK, CDR2 SYGVNS. The CDR3 has 14 amino acids.

V and J are TRBV6-2 or TRBV6-3 and TRBJ2-3; TCRdb outputs TRBD2, but without DNA this stays unchecked. The CDR3 has 15 residues. Germline V lookup: CDR1 MNHEY, CDR2 SVGEGT. CDR3 protein: CASSYAGGSTDTQYF.

The gene calls are TRBV29-1 and TRBJ2-5; the TCRdb call, TRBD2, lacks DNA for checking. This CDR3 region has 15 residues. Germline CDR1 reads SQVTM; CDR2 reads ANQGSEA. This CDR3 reads CSVVASGSRKETQYF.

The chain employs TRBV12-3 or TRBV12-4 and TRBJ2-4; TCRdb picks TRBD1, but there is no DNA to check that call. The CDR3 is 13 amino acids. CDR3 loop: CASSTGTFNIQYF.

The V call is TRBV10-3, the J call TRBJ2-3. Germline V gene data show CDR1 as ENHRY and CDR2 as SYGVKD. The CDR3 runs to 14 residues. This CDR3 is CAISEVSAADTQYF.

This sequence joins TRBV2 and TRBJ2-7. Germline CDR1 SNHLY, CDR2 FYNNEI. The CDR3 sequence is 13 residues long. The CDR3 loop reads CASSEGSGNEQYF.

The chain uses TRBV29-1 and TRBJ2-7; TCRdb's assignment of TRBD1 cannot be checked, as there is no DNA. This CDR3 is 15 amino acids long. CDR1 is SQVTM, CDR2 ANQGSEA, per germline. The CDR3 loop is CSAKAPGWTSYEQYF.

The rearrangement links TRBV7-6 to TRBJ1-5; TCRdb returns TRBD1, unconfirmable since there is no DNA. CDR1 and CDR2 (germline): SGHVS, FNYEAQ. CDR3 length: 18 amino acids. This CDR3 is CASSLAAGQSYSNQPQHF.

The chain recombines TRBV28 with TRBJ2-2. Germline loops: CDR1 MDHEN, CDR2 SYDVKM. The CDR3 extends over 14 amino acids. CDR3 amino acids: CASSFRADTGELFF.

This chain uses TRBV24-1 with TRBJ2-1; as DNA is missing, the TRBD1 call by TCRdb cannot be tested. The CDR3 has 16 residues. CDR1 is KGHDR, CDR2 SFDVKD, per germline. The CDR3 here is CATSDFPGITYNEQFF.

The chain joins TRBV19 to TRBJ1-1. This CDR3 comprises 13 residues. CDR1 is LNHDA and CDR2 is SQIVND in the germline V gene (reference sequence). This chain's CDR3 is CASIGLGLFEAFF.

This chain uses TRBV28 with TRBJ2-2; no DNA is available, so the TRBD1 call from TCRdb remains unchecked. The CDR3 has 15 amino acids. Germline V gene data show CDR1 as MDHEN and CDR2 as SYDVKM. CDR3: CASSFSGGGTGELFF.

The chain carries TRBV24-1 and TRBJ2-7; TCRdb selects TRBD1, and the lack of DNA leaves this call unchecked. The CDR3 has 14 amino acids. Germline V gene data show CDR1 as KGHDR and CDR2 as SFDVKD. The CDR3 protein is CATSDTGSGYEQYF.

The chain carries TRBV7-9 and TRBJ2-5. The CDR3 extends over 14 amino acids. Germline V gives CDR1 SEHNR, CDR2 FQNEAQ (reference sequence). The CDR3 loop reads CASSPLRLRLTQYF.

The gene calls are TRBV20-1 and TRBJ1-2; without DNA, the TCRdb call of TRBD1 cannot be checked. Per the germline V gene, CDR1 is DFQATT and CDR2 is SNEGSKA (reference sequence). This CDR3 contains 13 residues. The CDR3 region is CSARGEGHNGYTF.

The V and J genes are TRBV20-1 and TRBJ2-7; the D call from TCRdb, TRBD2, cannot be confirmed without DNA. Germline CDR1 reads DFQATT; CDR2 reads SNEGSKA (reference sequence). This CDR3 is built from 15 residues. The CDR3 sequence: CSARDHWGLSYEQYF.

The genes are TRBV28 and TRBJ2-3; TCRdb selects TRBD1, and the lack of DNA leaves this call unchecked. The CDR3 has 15 residues. The germline V gene encodes CDR1 MDHEN and CDR2 SYDVKM. The CDR3 here is CASTLGDPSTDTQYF.

The V gene is TRBV20-1, the J gene TRBJ2-7; checking the TCRdb D call of TRBD1 is not possible without DNA. From germline, CDR1 is DFQATT and CDR2 SNEGSKA (reference sequence). The CDR3 has 14 amino acids. The chain's CDR3 is CSARSDRGAYEQYF.

The chain is built from TRBV20-1 and TRBJ2-7; without DNA, the TCRdb call of TRBD1 cannot be checked. The CDR3 sequence is 15 residues long. CDR1 is DFQATT, CDR2 SNEGSKA, per germline (reference sequence). This CDR3 reads CSARDFSEGRYEQYF.

This rearrangement joins TRBV9 to TRBJ2-1; there is no DNA to check the TCRdb D call of TRBD1. The CDR3 length is 14 residues. CDR1 and CDR2 (germline): SGDLS, YYNGEE. CDR3 region: CASSVSGAGNEQFF.

The chain is built from TRBV12-3 or TRBV12-4 and TRBJ1-4; TCRdb returns TRBD1, unconfirmable since there is no DNA. The CDR3 has 15 amino acids. The CDR3 sequence is CASSKIPGSNEKLFF.

The CDR3 is CASSQGPGGPQHF. The chain couples TRBV6-5 to TRBJ1-5. Germline CDR1 and CDR2: MNHEY and SVGAGI. The CDR3 is 13 residues long.

The CDR3: CASSQERVGNYGYTF. V usage is TRBV4-2 and J usage is TRBJ1-2. This CDR3 spans 15 amino acids. Germline-derived CDR1 and CDR2 are LGHNA and YNFKEQ.

The V gene is TRBV15, the J gene TRBJ2-1; TCRdb's D call, TRBD1, is unchecked because there is no DNA. The CDR3 is made up of 15 amino acids. The germline CDR1 and CDR2 sequences are LNHNV and YYDKDF (reference sequence). CDR3 region: CATSKGTEGHNEQFF.

The chain combines TRBV7-2 with TRBJ2-7; the D gene TCRdb calls, TRBD2, cannot be checked with no DNA. Germline CDR1 is SGHTA and CDR2 is FQGNSA. The CDR3 spans 15 residues. Here the CDR3 reads CASSLGGWPPYEQYF.